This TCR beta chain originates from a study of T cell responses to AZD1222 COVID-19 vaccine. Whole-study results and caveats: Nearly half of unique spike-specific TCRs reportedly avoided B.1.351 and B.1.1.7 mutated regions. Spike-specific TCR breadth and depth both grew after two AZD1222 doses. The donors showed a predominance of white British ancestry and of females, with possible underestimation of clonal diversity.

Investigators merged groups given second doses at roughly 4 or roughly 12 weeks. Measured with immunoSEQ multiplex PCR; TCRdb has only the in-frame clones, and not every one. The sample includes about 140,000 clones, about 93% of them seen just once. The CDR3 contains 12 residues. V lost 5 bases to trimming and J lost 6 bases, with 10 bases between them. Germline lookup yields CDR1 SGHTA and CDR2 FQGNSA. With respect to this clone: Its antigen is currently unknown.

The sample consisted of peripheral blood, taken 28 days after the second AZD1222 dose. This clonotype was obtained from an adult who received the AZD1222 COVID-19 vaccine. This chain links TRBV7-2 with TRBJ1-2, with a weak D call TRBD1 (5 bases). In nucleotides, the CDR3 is TGTGCCAGCAGCGGGGGGGACCATGGCTACACCTTC. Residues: CASSGGDHGYTF.